Below, 26 T cell receptor beta chains from the same sample are listed, as sequenced in a study of shared clonotypes between healthy human individuals. Profiled with immunoSEQ multiplex PCR; TCRdb holds only in-frame clones, not every one. The table records 1.5 million to 2.5 million clones, approximately 94% of them present only once. Naive CD8 populations comprised CD45RO-negative cells positively selected for CCR7, excluding terminally differentiated effector memory CD45RA+ cells. The specimen was naive CD8+ T cells sorted from blood. Receptors originate from a man aged 18-30 years in good health.

The CDR3 sequence is CASSLRSGLYNEQFF. DNA for the CDR3: TGTGCCAGCAGCTTAAGGTCCGGACTTTACAATGAGCAGTTCTTC. The chain uses TRBV7-9 and TRBJ2-1; tentatively, D is TRBD2 (5 bases). Per germline, CDR1 SEHNR and CDR2 FQNEAQ (reference sequence). The CDR3 totals 15 residues. V lost 2 bases and J 4 bases, leaving 12 bases between the germline ends.

The chain couples TRBV5-6 to TRBJ1-4, with D hard to call. Germline V gene sequence: CDR1 SGHDT, CDR2 YYEEEE. Trimming pared 4 bases from V and 0 bases from J, leaving 13 bases between. This CDR3 contains 16 residues. CDR3 nucleotides: TGTGCCAGCAGCAAAAATTTACAGTCAACTAATGAAAAACTGTTTTTT. Residues: CASSKNLQSTNEKLFF.

The chain employs TRBV27 and TRBJ2-2; weak D call: TRBD1 (5 bases). The CDR3 consists of 14 residues. The V gene lost 1 base and the J gene lost 7 bases, with 10 bases spanning the gap. The germline V gene has CDR1 MNHEY and CDR2 SMNVEV (reference sequence). The CDR3 reads CASSLLGDGGELFF. In DNA, the CDR3 is TGTGCCAGCAGTTTATTAGGGGATGGCGGGGAGCTGTTTTTT.

V usage is TRBV27 and J usage is TRBJ2-7; TRBD2 is a possible D gene (5 bases). The CDR3 extends over 15 amino acids. Trimming cost V 0 bases and J 3 bases, with 12 bases left between them. The germline V gene encodes CDR1 MNHEY and CDR2 SMNVEV (reference sequence). The CDR3 DNA follows: TGTGCCAGCAGTTTATCCCAAGTTGGACTCTACGAGCAGTACTTC. It codes for CASSLSQVGLYEQYF.

The chain recombines TRBV6-1 with TRBJ2-7, with a weak D call TRBD1 (5 bases). There are 17 residues in the CDR3. Germline values: CDR1 MNHNS, CDR2 SASEGT. V was pared by 2 bases and J by 5 bases, with 22 bases between. CDR3 region: CASSESSIGHPADEQYF. In nucleotides, the CDR3 is TGTGCCAGCAGTGAATCATCCATTGGACACCCGGCTGACGAGCAGTACTTC.

The rearrangement joins TRBV9 to TRBJ1-2; the match to TRBD1 covers 7 bases. The CDR3 runs 13 residues. V lost 3 bases to trimming and J lost 9 bases; unmatched junction nucleotides: 8. The V gene's germline CDR1 is SGDLS and CDR2 YYNGEE. CDR3 sequence (DNA): TGTGCCAGCAGCGATGTGGAGACAGGGCGCTACACCTTC. Translated: CASSDVETGRYTF.

The chain couples TRBV28 to TRBJ2-7; TRBD2 agrees at 8 bases. Germline V gene lookup returns CDR1 MDHEN and CDR2 SYDVKM. The CDR3 is 15 residues long. Germline trimming cut 4 bases from V and 1 base from J; bases unmatched to any gene: 6. CDR3 DNA sequence: TGTGCCAGCAGTTCCAGACTAGCGCCTTCCTACGAGCAGTACTTC. Amino acids: CASSSRLAPSYEQYF. The variable domain in full, with the rest retrieved from reference TRBV28 and TRBJ2-7, is DVKVTQSSRYLVKRTGEKVFLECVQDMDHENMFWYRQDPGLGLRLIYFSYDVKMKEKGDIPEGYSVSREKKERFSLILESASTNQTSMYLCASSSRLAPSYEQYFGPGTRLTVT.

This sequence joins TRBV6-5 and TRBJ2-7, with a weak D call TRBD1 (5 bases). V dropped 0 bases and J dropped 6 bases, with 15 bases sitting between them. This CDR3 has 15 residues. From germline, CDR1 is MNHEY and CDR2 SVGAGI. The CDR3 spells CASSYSPGNLGEQYF. The DNA for the CDR3 is TGTGCCAGCAGTTACTCGCCAGGGAATTTAGGCGAGCAGTACTTC.

The V and J genes are TRBV11-3 and TRBJ2-1; 7 bases align to TRBD1. This CDR3 is 16 amino acids long. CDR1 and CDR2 from the germline V gene are SGHNT and YENEEA. V lost 2 bases and J lost 3; bases outside the gene matches: 7. CDR3 in DNA: TGTGCCAGCAGCTTACGGGCACAGGGGCTCTACAATGAGCAGTTCTTC. Protein sequence: CASSLRAQGLYNEQFF.

The chain employs TRBV28 and TRBJ2-3; TRBD2 matches 9 bases. The trim removed 4 bases at V and 2 bases at J, leaving 13 bases unmatched. This CDR3 comprises 18 residues. The V gene's germline CDR1 is MDHEN and CDR2 SYDVKM. CDR3 nucleotides: TGTGCCAGCAGTTCCCCCGGGCTAGCGGGATCGATCACAGATACGCAGTATTTT. Its protein is CASSSPGLAGSITDTQYF.

The V gene is TRBV11-2, the J gene TRBJ2-2; D gene uncertain. Trimming cost V 1 base and J 4 bases, with 10 bases left between them. The CDR3 is 15 residues long. Germline lookup yields CDR1 SGHAT and CDR2 FQNNGV. This CDR3 is CASSLVWSGTGELFF. Written as DNA, the CDR3 is TGTGCCAGCAGCTTAGTGTGGAGTGGCACCGGGGAGCTGTTTTTT.

V is TRBV6-1 and J is TRBJ1-2; D is unclear. There are 16 residues in the CDR3. V gave up 2 bases and J gave up 5 bases, with 18 bases separating them. In germline, CDR1 is MNHNS, CDR2 SASEGT. CDR3 DNA sequence: TGTGCCAGCAGTGAAACCCACCGGTCCAGCTCTTATGGCTACACCTTC. Translated, it gives CASSETHRSSSYGYTF.

The chain combines TRBV6-5 with TRBJ1-5; D remains unclear. The CDR3 spans 16 residues. Germline V gives CDR1 MNHEY, CDR2 SVGAGI. V was trimmed by 2 bases and J by 2 bases, leaving 13 bases between them. CDR3 loop: CASSYRAGLGNQPQHF. CDR3 coding DNA: TGTGCCAGCAGTTACAGGGCAGGATTGGGCAATCAGCCCCAGCATTTT.

This chain uses TRBV30 with TRBJ2-7; tentative D call: TRBD1 (5 bases). There are 13 residues in the CDR3. Trimming took 3 bases from V and 2 from J, leaving 11 bases between them. In germline, CDR1 is GTSNPN, CDR2 SVGIG (reference sequence). CDR3 coding DNA: TGTGCCTGGAGACCCGACAGCCCCTACGAGCAGTACTTC. Translation: CAWRPDSPYEQYF.

CDR3 protein: CASSGTGGGYNEQFF. The DNA of the CDR3 is TGTGCCAGCAGTGGGACAGGGGGCGGGTACAATGAGCAGTTCTTC. The rearrangement links TRBV6-6 to TRBJ2-1; TRBD1 agrees at 12 bases. In germline, CDR1 is MNHNY, CDR2 SVGAGI (reference sequence). CDR3 size: 15 residues. The V and J ends lost 5 bases and 4 bases, in that order; junction bases with no gene match: 3.

The chain employs TRBV11-2 and TRBJ2-7, with TRBD1 matching over 8 bases. Trimming removed 3 bases from V and 6 bases from J; junction bases left unmatched: 7. The CDR3 sequence is 14 residues long. CDR1 is SGHAT and CDR2 is FQNNGV in the germline V gene. CDR3 nucleotides: TGTGCCAGCAGCTTTCTGGACAGGGCCCCCGAGCAGTACTTC. Translation: CASSFLDRAPEQYF.

The chain carries TRBV27 and TRBJ2-7; TRBD1 might be the D (6 bases). The CDR3 contains 16 residues. In germline, CDR1 is MNHEY, CDR2 SMNVEV (reference sequence). Trimming removed 8 bases at V and 6 bases at J, with 26 bases between. CDR3 residues: CASAQGTQGSLREQYF. The CDR3 DNA reads as TGTGCCAGCGCCCAGGGGACCCAGGGGTCACTACGCGAGCAGTACTTC.

The chain employs TRBV10-3 and TRBJ2-3; 7 positions match TRBD1. V lost 0 bases, J lost 3 bases, and 9 bases stayed unmatched. Germline values: CDR1 ENHRY, CDR2 SYGVKD. CDR3 length: 17 amino acids. The CDR3: CAISESIQTGSTDTQYF. The DNA of the CDR3 is TGTGCCATCAGTGAGTCGATCCAGACAGGGAGTACAGATACGCAGTATTTT.

This chain links TRBV6-1 with TRBJ2-7; 8 nucleotides align to TRBD1. The CDR3 has 14 amino acids. J lost 3 bases, V lost 7 bases, and 8 bases had no gene match. Germline V gene data show CDR1 as MNHNS and CDR2 as SASEGT. CDR3 sequence (DNA): TGTGCCAGCACGTTAGGACAGGGAAACTACGAGCAGTACTTC. This codes for CASTLGQGNYEQYF.

The rearrangement joins TRBV5-6 to TRBJ2-5; the D gene could be TRBD1 or TRBD2 (5 bases each). Germline CDR1 SGHDT, CDR2 YYEEEE. V lost 0 bases and J 7 bases, leaving 13 bases between the germline ends. The CDR3 has 14 residues. This CDR3 is CASSLEGTTGTQYF. Written as DNA, the CDR3 is TGTGCCAGCAGCTTGGAGGGGACCACCGGGACCCAGTACTTC. The whole variable domain, remainder taken from reference TRBV5-6 and TRBJ2-5, is DAGVTQSPTHLIKTRGQQVTLRCSPKSGHDTVSWYQQALGQGPQFIFQYYEEEERQRGNFPDRFSGHQFPNYSSELNVNALLLGDSALYLCASSLEGTTGTQYFGPGTRLLVL.

V gene TRBV30 combines with J gene TRBJ1-5, with D tentatively TRBD1 (6 bases). The germline V gene has CDR1 GTSNPN and CDR2 SVGIG (reference sequence). The V and J ends lost 5 bases and 9 bases respectively, with 17 bases between them. This CDR3 spans 13 amino acids. The CDR3 DNA reads TGTGCCTGGTCCGTGGGGGCCGGTGGGCCCCAGCATTTT. Protein product: CAWSVGAGGPQHF.

This clone has just one count. This chain links TRBV11-2 with TRBJ2-7, with 7 bases fitting TRBD2. Germline V lookup: CDR1 SGHAT, CDR2 FQNNGV. Losses at the gene ends were 5 bases for V and 0 bases for J; bases not matched to a gene: 7. The length of the CDR3 is 15 residues. The CDR3 nucleotides read TGTGCCAGCAGCGAGACGAGCGGGAACTCCTACGAGCAGTACTTC. Translation: CASSETSGNSYEQYF. Supplemented by reference TRBV11-2 and TRBJ2-7, the full variable domain reads EAGVAQSPRYKIIEKRQSVAFWCNPISGHATLYWYQQILGQGPKLLIQFQNNGVVDDSQLPKDRFSAERLKGVDSTLKIQPAKLEDSAVYLCASSETSGNSYEQYFGPGTRLTVT.

As regards this clone: This specimen includes other DNA sequences encoding the same CDR3. The chain couples TRBV14 to TRBJ2-1; D remains unclear. This CDR3 is 12 amino acids long. With 1 base removed from V and 6 bases from J, the gap between germline ends came to 4 bases. Germline V lookup: CDR1 SGHDN, CDR2 FVKESK. CDR3 residues: CASSQVSNEQFF. The CDR3 region has the DNA TGTGCCAGCAGCCAAGTATCCAATGAGCAGTTCTTC.

This clone showed up just once. Other DNA sequences in the same sample also yield this CDR3. This chain links TRBV19 with TRBJ1-2; 7 bases map to TRBD1. J was trimmed by 4 bases and V by 4 bases; bases with no gene match: 0. Germline V gives CDR1 LNHDA, CDR2 SQIVND (reference sequence). The CDR3 runs to 12 residues. CDR3 sequence (DNA): TGTGCCAGTAGTACAGGGGGCTATGGCTACACCTTC. Encoded protein: CASSTGGYGYTF.

Note on this clone: Within the sample, other DNA sequences also encode this same CDR3. The V and J genes are TRBV9 and TRBJ1-6; D is possibly TRBD1 (5 bases). Trimming cost V 2 bases and J 0 bases, with 6 bases left between them. The CDR3 consists of 15 residues. The V gene's germline CDR1 is SGDLS and CDR2 YYNGEE. The CDR3 DNA reads as TGTGCCAGCAGCGTTGACAGCTCCTATAATTCACCCCTCCACTTT. This sequence encodes CASSVDSSYNSPLHF.

This clone was seen more than once but under ten times. Other DNA variants within this sample encode the same CDR3. V usage is TRBV27 and J usage is TRBJ1-4; D is possibly TRBD1 (5 bases). The CDR3 sequence is 11 residues long. Germline V gene sequence: CDR1 MNHEY, CDR2 SMNVEV (reference sequence). Trimming pared 4 bases from V and 8 bases from J, leaving 5 bases between. The CDR3 region is CASSSGEKLFF. In nucleotides, the CDR3 is TGTGCCAGCAGTTCAGGGGAAAAACTGTTTTTT.